This T cell receptor beta chain was recovered during a study of T cells after somatic rescue of genetic block. Here immunoSEQ multiplex PCR was the method, and the copy in TCRdb shows in-frame clones only, minus some. The sample yields roughly 51,000 clones, 96% seen once. The CDR3 is 11 residues long. CDR1 SGHTA and CDR2 FQGNSA come from the germline V gene. V gave up 8 bases and J gave up 9 bases, with 11 bases separating them. The clonotype comes from a child younger than two. The sequenced sample was peripheral blood mononuclear cells (PBMCs). The V and J genes are TRBV7-2 and TRBJ2-1; D tentatively reads TRBD1 or TRBD2 (5 bases each). The DNA of the CDR3 is TGTGCCAGCGGGACCGCCTTTGAGCAGTTCTTC. This gives the protein CASGTAFEQFF.